The next 23 T cell receptor beta chains were all read from a single sample in a study of blood T cell repertoires in COVID-19. Data came from immunoSEQ multiplex PCR; TCRdb stores just in-frame clones and leaves some out. Of some 380,000 clones listed, approximately 88% were seen once; the top ten hold approximately 2%. Specimen: PBMCs or T cells enriched from blood (not recorded which). These receptors were collected from a woman aged 40 to 49 with acute COVID-19.

The chain joins TRBV18 to TRBJ1-1; a weak D match, TRBD1 (5 bases). Germline CDR1 is KGHSH and CDR2 is LQKENI. The CDR3 sequence is 13 residues long. Trimming pared 5 bases from V and 3 bases from J, leaving 10 bases between. For the CDR3, the DNA is TGTGCCAGCTCAGCCGGACACGACACTGAAGCTTTCTTT. Residues: CASSAGHDTEAFF.

DNA of the CDR3: TGTGCCAGCAGTGAGGGACAGGGGACCTACGAGCAGTACTTC. It specifies CASSEGQGTYEQYF. The chain employs TRBV2 and TRBJ2-7, with 10 bases matching TRBD1. V dropped 3 bases and J dropped 2; count of bases not matched to a gene: 1. CDR3 length equals 14 residues. The germline V gene has CDR1 SNHLY and CDR2 FYNNEI.

This chain joins TRBV15 and TRBJ2-5; no firm D call. CDR3 length: 14 amino acids. Per germline, CDR1 LNHNV and CDR2 YYDKDF (reference sequence). The V gene lost 4 bases and the J gene lost 1 base, with 10 bases spanning the gap. CDR3: CATSISVGQETQYF. CDR3 sequence (DNA): TGTGCCACCAGCATCAGCGTAGGCCAAGAGACCCAGTACTTC.

The chain combines TRBV19 with TRBJ2-1, with D unclear. Looked up from germline, CDR1 is LNHDA and CDR2 is SQIVND (reference sequence). Trimming removed 5 bases at V and 7 bases at J, with 18 bases between. The CDR3 is 15 amino acids. The CDR3 spells CASSVLLDPGNEQFF. The CDR3 DNA is TGTGCCAGTAGTGTCCTTCTTGACCCCGGGAATGAGCAGTTCTTC.

The gene calls are TRBV5-1 and TRBJ2-1, with D possibly matching TRBD2 (5 bases). V was cut by 2 bases and J by 0 bases, with 12 bases left in between. From germline, CDR1 is SGHRS and CDR2 YFSETQ. This CDR3 has 16 amino acids. The CDR3 region has the DNA TGCGCCAGCAGCTTAAATGTGGGGAGCTCCTACAATGAGCAGTTCTTC. This codes for CASSLNVGSSYNEQFF.

Details on this clone: The identical CDR3 is also encoded by other nucleotide sequences in the sample. This chain joins TRBV5-1 and TRBJ2-1, with 8 bases that match TRBD1. Germline V gene lookup returns CDR1 SGHRS and CDR2 YFSETQ. The CDR3 loop spans 14 amino acids. The V segment lost 7 bases and the J segment 3 bases; nucleotides outside the gene matches: 6. The CDR3 nucleotides read TGCGCCAGCGACAAGACAGGGGACTACAATGAGCAGTTCTTC. Protein sequence: CASDKTGDYNEQFF.

The table lists this clone with a count of one. The chain combines TRBV6-2 or TRBV6-3 with TRBJ2-1; 8 bases line up with TRBD2. Germline CDR1 MNHEY, CDR2 SVGEGT. This CDR3 region has 15 residues. Trimming cost V 2 bases and J 7 bases; bases outside gene matches: 7. The CDR3 sequence: CASSYVAGGENEQFF. CDR3 coding DNA: TGTGCCAGCAGTTACGTGGCGGGGGGCGAGAATGAGCAGTTCTTC.

This chain links TRBV5-4 with TRBJ1-1, with 7 nucleotides matching TRBD1. V dropped 1 base and J dropped 3; count of bases not matched to a gene: 3. CDR1 is SGHNT, CDR2 YYREEE, per germline (reference sequence). The CDR3 is 14 amino acids. CDR3 loop: CASSLIGQDTEAFF. Written as DNA, the CDR3 is TGTGCCAGCAGCTTGATCGGACAGGACACTGAAGCTTTCTTT.

The chain links TRBV19 to TRBJ1-5, with 11 positions matching TRBD1. Trimming cost V 3 bases and J 0 bases; bases outside gene matches: 4. The CDR3 extends over 17 amino acids. Germline-derived CDR1 and CDR2 are LNHDA and SQIVND (reference sequence). CDR3 DNA: TGTGCCAGTAGTATCGGGACAGGGGGTTATAGCAATCAGCCCCAGCATTTT. It translates to CASSIGTGGYSNQPQHF.

The chain uses TRBV21-1 and TRBJ1-5. TRBV21-1 is an annotated pseudogene. This CDR3 has 16 amino acids. The CDR3 loop is CASSKLVGGQGQPQHF. CDR3 DNA: TGTGCCAGCAGCAAACTCGTCGGGGGGCAGGGGCAGCCCCAGCATTTT.

This chain uses TRBV5-1 with TRBJ1-2; 8 bases align to TRBD1. J was trimmed by 8 bases and V by 4 bases; bases with no gene match: 10. Looked up from germline, CDR1 is SGHRS and CDR2 is YFSETQ. The CDR3 contains 14 residues. The CDR3 here is CASSLFQGAAGYTF. CDR3 DNA: TGCGCCAGCAGCCTCTTTCAGGGGGCTGCCGGCTACACCTTC.

This clone was picked up a small number of times. The chain couples TRBV2 to TRBJ2-1; TRBD2 matches 9 bases. V lost 6 bases to trimming and J lost 12 bases; unmatched junction nucleotides: 21. Germline values: CDR1 SNHLY, CDR2 FYNNEI. The CDR3 contains 17 residues. The CDR3 DNA follows: TGTGCCAGCAGAAGGGGGGAGCGGGGGGAAAAAAATTCGTGGCAGTTCTTC. The encoded protein is CASRRGERGEKNSWQFF. The entire variable domain, with the rest obtained from reference TRBV2 and TRBJ2-1, is as follows: EPEVTQTPSHQVTQMGQEVILRCVPISNHLYFYWYRQILGQKVEFLVSFYNNEISEKSEIFDDQFSVERPDGSNFTLKIRSTKLEDSAMYFCASRRGERGEKNSWQFFGPGTRLTVL.

The J gene is TRBJ2-1, the V gene TRBV15; TRBD2 matches at 7 bases. The CDR3 runs to 14 residues. Germline CDR1 and CDR2: LNHNV and YYDKDF (reference sequence). Trimming at V came to 0 bases and at J to 6 bases, leaving 2 bases not matched to a gene. The CDR3 region has the DNA TGTGCCACCAGCAGAGATAGGACTAGCAATGAGCAGTTCTTC. Translated: CATSRDRTSNEQFF.

This chain links TRBV9 with TRBJ1-1; no clear D. The ends were cut back, 0 bases at V and 0 bases at J, with 18 bases in the middle. This CDR3 has 18 amino acids. Germline CDR1 is SGDLS and CDR2 is YYNGEE. This chain's CDR3 is CASSVGDFAGYMNTEAFF. The CDR3 DNA follows: TGTGCCAGCAGCGTAGGAGATTTTGCAGGTTACATGAACACTGAAGCTTTCTTT.

The gene calls are TRBV18 and TRBJ1-2; TRBD1 matches at 11 bases. J was trimmed by 2 bases and V by 3 bases; bases with no gene match: 5. CDR3 length: 16 residues. In germline, CDR1 is KGHSH, CDR2 LQKENI. The CDR3 reads CASSPRGQGGNYGYTF. CDR3 bases: TGTGCCAGCTCACCCAGGGGACAGGGGGGAAACTATGGCTACACCTTC.

The V and J genes are TRBV9 and TRBJ1-1; D ambiguous. CDR1 and CDR2 (germline): SGDLS, YYNGEE. This CDR3 spans 12 amino acids. The V end was cut by 0 bases, the J end by 5 bases, with 5 bases between. The CDR3 here is CASSVGATEAFF. The CDR3 DNA sequence: TGTGCCAGCAGCGTAGGGGCAACTGAAGCTTTCTTT.

The chain employs TRBV5-1 and TRBJ2-1; the match to TRBD1 covers 10 bases. The CDR3 is 13 residues long. The germline V gene encodes CDR1 SGHRS and CDR2 YFSETQ. The ends lost 6 bases at V and 8 bases at J; junction bases unmatched: 5. The CDR3 loop reads CASKVTGGDEQFF. Here the CDR3 DNA reads TGCGCCAGCAAGGTGACAGGGGGCGATGAGCAGTTCTTC.

The chain is built from TRBV7-2 and TRBJ1-5; unclear D gene. With 3 bases removed from V and 5 bases from J, the gap between germline ends came to 8 bases. Looked up from germline, CDR1 is SGHTA and CDR2 is FQGNSA. This CDR3 has 13 residues. CDR3 region: CASSFRGYQPQHF. DNA of the CDR3: TGTGCCAGCAGCTTCCGCGGGTATCAGCCCCAGCATTTT.

This CDR3 is CASSQDRRAGGTEQFF. The DNA of the CDR3 is TGCGCCAGCAGCCAAGATAGGAGAGCGGGGGGGACCGAGCAGTTCTTC. This chain joins TRBV4-1 and TRBJ2-1; 10 nucleotides line up with TRBD2. V trimming: 0 bases; J trimming: 10 bases; junction bases outside the gene matches: 9. The V gene's germline CDR1 is MGHRA and CDR2 YSYEKL. The CDR3 covers 16 residues.

The chain uses TRBV30 and TRBJ2-7, with 7 positions matching TRBD1. V shed 3 bases and J 2 bases; nucleotides not matched to a gene: 4. This CDR3 contains 13 residues. Germline V gene sequence: CDR1 GTSNPN, CDR2 SVGIG (reference sequence). In DNA form, the CDR3 reads TGTGCCTGGAGCCAGGGGGTAGCCTACGAGCAGTACTTC. This gives the protein CAWSQGVAYEQYF. The full variable domain, completed using reference TRBV30 and TRBJ2-7, is SQTIHQWPATLVQPVGSPLSLECTVEGTSNPNLYWYRQAAGRGLQLLFYSVGIGQISSEVPQNLSASRPQDRQFILSSKKLLLSDSGFYLCAWSQGVAYEQYFGPGTRLTVT.

The chain carries TRBV2 and TRBJ1-4; D is ambiguous. Germline lookup yields CDR1 SNHLY and CDR2 FYNNEI. The CDR3 is 14 residues long. Trimming pared 6 bases from V and 4 bases from J, leaving 12 bases between. CDR3 amino acids: CASSRSRNNEKLFF. The CDR3 DNA sequence: TGTGCCAGCAGCAGGTCACGGAATAATGAAAAACTGTTTTTT.

This clone has a handful of counts. The V and J genes are TRBV4-1 and TRBJ1-4, with 8 bases lining up with TRBD1. Germline-derived CDR1 and CDR2 are MGHRA and YSYEKL. J was trimmed by 4 bases and V by 4 bases; bases with no gene match: 5. The CDR3 sequence is 15 residues long. CDR3 residues: CASSRGQGINEKLFF. CDR3 DNA: TGCGCCAGCAGCCGAGGACAGGGCATTAATGAAAAACTGTTTTTT.

The chain is built from TRBV12-3 or TRBV12-4 and TRBJ1-5, with a possible D match to TRBD1 (5 bases). V dropped 2 bases and J dropped 6 bases, with 8 bases sitting between them. The CDR3 length is 13 residues. The CDR3 region is CASSLSGVQPQHF. Written as DNA, the CDR3 is TGTGCCAGCAGTTTATCGGGGGTTCAGCCCCAGCATTTT.